Listed below are T cell receptor beta chains from one sample, sequenced in a study of T cell responses to AZD1222 COVID-19 vaccine. Produced via immunoSEQ multiplex PCR; TCRdb's table is partial and in-frame only. Altogether fewer than 120,000 clones are present, 85% to 95% being singletons, with the ten largest covering over 6.5%. Sequenced material: peripheral blood, taken on day 0 of AZD1222 vaccination. The receptors were gathered from an adult in good health. Both conserved end residues are part of each CDR3. A D gene is named only where the DNA matches it firmly. Some rows mark clone size as missing; the rest say once, few, many or name a class of expanded clone.

.,.,TRBV9,TRBJ2-7,TGTGCCAGCAGCGTAGGCAGTGGAGTCCACGAGCAGTACTTC,CASSVGSGVHEQYF
TRBD1,.,TRBV6-5,TRBJ2-5,TGTGCCAGCATTAAAAATACCGGGACAGGGGAGACCCAGTACTTC,CASIKNTGTGETQYF
.,.,TRBV3-1/TRBV3-2,TRBJ2-3,TGTGCCAGCAGCCAATACACCACAGATACGCAGTATTTT,CASSQYTTDTQYF
TRBD2,once,TRBV5-4,TRBJ2-5,TGTGCCAGCAGCCTGGGACTAGCGGGGGCACAAGAGACCCAGTACTTC,CASSLGLAGAQETQYF
TRBD1,.,TRBV18,TRBJ2-7,TGTGCCAGCTCACTCGACAGGGGGCCCGAATACGAGCAGTACTTC,CASSLDRGPEYEQYF
.,few,TRBV28,TRBJ2-6,TGTGCCAGCAGTTTATCCTCTGGGGCCAACGTCCTGACTTTC,CASSLSSGANVLTF
.,.,TRBV12-5,TRBJ1-2,TGTGCTAGTGGTTTGGTTGGGTTAGTGCGGGACTATGGCTACACCTTC,CASGLVGLVRDYGYTF
.,.,TRBV7-3,TRBJ2-5,TGTGCCAGCAGCTTTACTGGGGAACTAGGGGAGACCCAGTACTTC,CASSFTGELGETQYF
.,.,TRBV5-1,TRBJ1-1,TGCGCCAGCAGCTCCGGGGCTAGTAATGAAGCTTTCTTT,CASSSGASNEAFF
.,.,TRBV10-1,TRBJ2-7,TGCGCCAGCAGTGAGTCGGACAGTTCCTACGAGCAGTACTTC,CASSESDSSYEQYF
.,.,TRBV28,TRBJ2-7,TGTGCCAGCAGGGACTTCTCCTACGAGCAGTACTTC,CASRDFSYEQYF
.,.,TRBV5-1,TRBJ1-1,TGCGCCAGCAGCTTAGGCCTACTGAACACTGAAGCTTTCTTT,CASSLGLLNTEAFF
TRBD2,once,TRBV7-7,TRBJ2-2,TGTGCCAGCAGCGGCACTAGCGGGGAAACCGGGGAGCTGTTTTTT,CASSGTSGETGELFF
.,.,TRBV28,TRBJ2-7,TGTGCCAGCCACTTACAGGGTGAGACCTACGAGCAGTACTTC,CASHLQGETYEQYF
TRBD1,.,TRBV3-1/TRBV3-2,TRBJ2-7,TGTGCCAGCAGCCGCGGACAGGGGAATTTGTACGAGCAGTACTTC,CASSRGQGNLYEQYF
.,.,TRBV18,TRBJ2-1,TGTGCCAGCTCACCGGCGAATGAGCAGTTCTTC,CASSPANEQFF
.,.,TRBV3-1/TRBV3-2,TRBJ2-6,TGTGCCAGCGCGCCTCCGGGACGGCATTTCTCTGGGGCCAACGTCCTGACTTTC,CASAPPGRHFSGANVLTF
TRBD1,.,TRBV6-5,TRBJ2-2,TGTGCCAGCAGTTACTCGGACAGGGGGACCGGGGAGCTGTTTTTT,CASSYSDRGTGELFF
TRBD1,.,TRBV30,TRBJ1-3,TGTGCCTGGAGGCTTACCGGGACAGGAAGCTCTGGAAACACCATATATTTT,CAWRLTGTGSSGNTIYF
TRBD1,.,TRBV27,TRBJ1-2,TGTGCCAGCAGTTTAGGGACAGGGCTTGGCTACACCTTC,CASSLGTGLGYTF
TRBD1,.,TRBV28,TRBJ2-7,TGTGCCAGCAATCTTGGGACAGCTCCCTACGAGCAGTACTTC,CASNLGTAPYEQYF
.,.,TRBV6-5,TRBJ2-6,TGTGCCAGCAGTTACGCTCAGCGCTCTGGGGCCAACGTCCTGACTTTC,CASSYAQRSGANVLTF
.,.,TRBV30,TRBJ1-5,TGTGCCTGGAGTTTTCCGACACGTGTTGGAAGAATTGGCAATCAGCCCCAGCATTTT,CAWSFPTRVGRIGNQPQHF
.,.,TRBV9,TRBJ2-5,TGTGCCAGCAGCGTAGTAGGGGCGTACCAAGAGACCCAGTACTTC,CASSVVGAYQETQYF
.,.,TRBV7-6,TRBJ1-2,TGTGCCAGCAGCTCCGACGGTAACCGAGGAGGGAATGGCTACACCTTC,CASSSDGNRGGNGYTF
.,.,TRBV14,TRBJ2-3,TGTGCCAGCAGCCCACCAAGTATAATAGCGAGACTCAGCACAGATACGCAGTATTTT,CASSPPSIIARLSTDTQYF
.,few,TRBV24-1,TRBJ2-1,TGTGCCACCAGTGATCCCACAGGGCACGCCCATGAGCAGTTCTTC,CATSDPTGHAHEQFF
.,.,TRBV28,TRBJ1-1,TGTGCCAGCAGTTTACCGAGTGGAGTAGAAGCTTTCTTT,CASSLPSGVEAFF
.,.,TRBV10-1,TRBJ2-5,TGCGCCAGCAGTGAGTCAACAGCCGGGTGGGAGACCCAGTACTTC,CASSESTAGWETQYF
.,few,TRBV5-5,TRBJ2-6,TGTGCCAGCACGGACAGCACCTTGAGGGGGGCCAACGTCCTGACTTTC,CASTDSTLRGANVLTF
.,.,TRBV3-1/TRBV3-2,TRBJ2-7,TGTGCCAGCAGCCAAACTCACTACGAGCAGTACTTC,CASSQTHYEQYF
TRBD1,.,TRBV5-4,TRBJ1-2,TGTGCCAGCAGCCCGACAGGGGGCGCGGATGGCTACACCTTC,CASSPTGGADGYTF
.,.,TRBV11-1,TRBJ1-2,TGTGCCAGCAGCCGTCAGGATGGGAACTATGGCTACACCTTC,CASSRQDGNYGYTF
.,.,TRBV3-1/TRBV3-2,TRBJ1-2,TGTGCCAGCAGCCAGGCCGCCTCCTATGGCTACACCTTC,CASSQAASYGYTF
.,.,TRBV5-4,TRBJ2-1,TGTGCCAGCAGCCTGGGGACATCTCCGAATGAGCAGTTCTTC,CASSLGTSPNEQFF
TRBD1,.,TRBV5-6,TRBJ2-1,TGTGCCAGCAGCCCCCGGGACAGACCCTACAATGAGCAGTTCTTC,CASSPRDRPYNEQFF
TRBD1,.,TRBV19,TRBJ1-2,TGTGCCAGTAGAACAGGGGGCGAAGGCTACACCTTC,CASRTGGEGYTF
.,once,TRBV6-5,TRBJ1-6,TGTGCCAGCAGTTACTCCAGAGATAATTCACCCCTCCACTTT,CASSYSRDNSPLHF
.,.,TRBV11-2,TRBJ2-2,TGTGCCAGCAGCATCAACGTGGCAGGCACCGGGGAGCTGTTTTTT,CASSINVAGTGELFF
TRBD2,.,TRBV5-4,TRBJ2-1,TGTGCCAGCAGCTTGGGGGGGACTAGCAGCTACAATGAGCAGTTCTTC,CASSLGGTSSYNEQFF
TRBD2,.,TRBV7-2,TRBJ2-3,TGTGCCAGCAGCTACACTAGCGGGGGGGGTGCTAGCACAGATACGCAGTATTTT,CASSYTSGGGASTDTQYF
.,.,TRBV11-2,TRBJ2-2,TGTGCCAGCAGCGGAGGGACCGAACCGACCCGGGGGCTGTTTTTT,CASSGGTEPTRGLFF
TRBD1,.,TRBV2,TRBJ2-7,TGTGCCAGCACTGAGACAGGGGGCGGCGAGCAGTACTTC,CASTETGGGEQYF
.,.,TRBV13,TRBJ2-7,TGTGCCAGCAGCTTTTCGGCAGGGTTCTCCTACGAGCAGTACTTC,CASSFSAGFSYEQYF
TRBD2,.,TRBV6-1,TRBJ2-1,TGTGCCAGCAGTGAACATTTCGGCGGGGCTAGCGGGGCCTACAATGAGCAGTTCTTC,CASSEHFGGASGAYNEQFF
.,.,TRBV28,TRBJ2-7,TGTGCCAGCAGTTTAAGTGAGGGCCACGAGCAGTACTTC,CASSLSEGHEQYF
.,.,TRBV11-2,TRBJ2-7,TGTGCCAGCAGCTTAGTACTAGGGTACTACGAGCAGTACTTC,CASSLVLGYYEQYF